A selection of T cell receptor beta chains follows, all from one sample in a study of T cell repertoires in ileal Crohn's disease. TCRdb keeps only in-frame clones here, not all; method: immunoSEQ multiplex PCR. The data show 5,000 or so clones, over 70% seen once. The material sequenced was ileal tissue. Source of these receptors: an adult with Crohn's disease. Both conserved end residues are part of each CDR3. The order of the fields is J gene, clone size, V gene, D gene, CDR3 protein, CDR3 DNA. The D gene is left open where the match is weak. Part of the rows lack a size; the others show once, few, many or a class for expanded clones.

j_gene: TRBJ2-4; abundance: .; v_gene: TRBV19; d_gene: TRBD1; CDR3aa: CASSPGTGSRAKNIQYF; CDR3nt: TGTGCCAGTAGTCCCGGGACAGGGTCCCGAGCCAAAAACATTCAGTACTTC
j_gene: TRBJ2-1; abundance: few; v_gene: TRBV5-1; d_gene: TRBD2; CDR3aa: CASSRRGTSGNEQFF; CDR3nt: TGCGCCAGCAGCCGTCGGGGGACTAGCGGCAATGAGCAGTTCTTC
j_gene: TRBJ2-7; abundance: .; v_gene: TRBV28; d_gene: .; CDR3aa: CASSLRSGILAYEQYF; CDR3nt: TGTGCCAGCAGTTTAAGGTCAGGGATATTAGCCTACGAGCAGTACTTC
j_gene: TRBJ2-5; abundance: .; v_gene: TRBV7-2; d_gene: TRBD2; CDR3aa: CASSLGGLVETQYF; CDR3nt: TGTGCCAGCAGCTTAGGGGGACTAGTGGAGACCCAGTACTTC
j_gene: TRBJ2-1; abundance: .; v_gene: TRBV5-4; d_gene: .; CDR3aa: CASSPPQGGEQFF; CDR3nt: TGTGCCAGCAGCCCTCCCCAGGGGGGTGAGCAGTTCTTC
j_gene: TRBJ1-5; abundance: .; v_gene: TRBV19; d_gene: .; CDR3aa: CATRGLSNQPQHF; CDR3nt: TGTGCCACAAGGGGACTAAGCAATCAGCCCCAGCATTTT
j_gene: TRBJ2-1; abundance: .; v_gene: TRBV19; d_gene: TRBD2; CDR3aa: CASSRRRLAGAFSYNEQFF; CDR3nt: TGTGCCAGTAGTCGGAGGCGTCTAGCGGGGGCCTTCTCCTACAATGAGCAGTTCTTC
j_gene: TRBJ2-7; abundance: .; v_gene: TRBV4-2; d_gene: .; CDR3aa: CASCGTTYEQYF; CDR3nt: TGTGCCAGTTGCGGGACGACCTACGAGCAGTACTTC
j_gene: TRBJ2-7; abundance: once; v_gene: TRBV7-9; d_gene: TRBD1; CDR3aa: CASSLRQGYEQYF; CDR3nt: TGTGCCAGCAGCCTACGACAGGGATACGAGCAGTACTTC
j_gene: TRBJ2-1; abundance: .; v_gene: TRBV5-1; d_gene: TRBD1; CDR3aa: CASSLGQAKNEQFF; CDR3nt: TGCGCCAGCAGCTTAGGACAGGCTAAAAATGAGCAGTTCTTC
j_gene: TRBJ1-4; abundance: .; v_gene: TRBV28; d_gene: TRBD1; CDR3aa: CASRSYRQGGEKLFF; CDR3nt: TGTGCCAGCAGATCTTATCGACAGGGTGGGGAAAAACTGTTTTTT
j_gene: TRBJ1-6; abundance: .; v_gene: TRBV5-1; d_gene: TRBD1; CDR3aa: CASSWFGQGYNSPLHF; CDR3nt: TGCGCCAGCAGCTGGTTCGGACAGGGCTATAATTCACCCCTCCACTTT
j_gene: TRBJ1-1; abundance: .; v_gene: TRBV7-2; d_gene: TRBD1; CDR3aa: CASSLRGVGTGYTEAFF; CDR3nt: TGTGCCAGCAGCTTGCGAGGAGTCGGGACAGGGTACACTGAAGCTTTCTTT
j_gene: TRBJ2-1; abundance: .; v_gene: TRBV30; d_gene: TRBD2; CDR3aa: CACERGSGRALNEQFF; CDR3nt: TGTGCCTGTGAAAGGGGGAGCGGGAGGGCCTTGAATGAGCAGTTCTTC
j_gene: TRBJ2-7; abundance: .; v_gene: TRBV6-6; d_gene: TRBD2; CDR3aa: CASSYAGGHSYEQYF; CDR3nt: TGTGCCAGCAGTTACGCGGGGGGGCACTCCTACGAGCAGTACTTC
j_gene: TRBJ2-5; abundance: .; v_gene: TRBV5-6; d_gene: .; CDR3aa: CASSDSPQETQYF; CDR3nt: TGTGCCAGCAGCGACTCACCCCAAGAGACCCAGTACTTC
j_gene: TRBJ1-5; abundance: few; v_gene: TRBV19; d_gene: .; CDR3aa: CASSGGMTSNQPQHF; CDR3nt: TGTGCCAGTAGTGGAGGGATGACTAGCAATCAGCCCCAGCATTTT
j_gene: TRBJ2-2; abundance: .; v_gene: TRBV9; d_gene: .; CDR3aa: CASSVSPDTGELFF; CDR3nt: TGTGCCAGCAGCGTAAGTCCAGACACCGGGGAGCTGTTTTTT
j_gene: TRBJ2-7; abundance: .; v_gene: TRBV11-1; d_gene: TRBD1; CDR3aa: CASSLALGQVYEQYF; CDR3nt: TGTGCCAGCAGCTTAGCTCTAGGACAGGTCTACGAGCAGTACTTC
j_gene: TRBJ2-7; abundance: .; v_gene: TRBV6-5; d_gene: TRBD1; CDR3aa: CASSMDRVREQYF; CDR3nt: TGTGCCAGCAGCATGGACAGGGTAAGGGAGCAGTACTTC
j_gene: TRBJ2-1; abundance: .; v_gene: TRBV10-3; d_gene: TRBD1; CDR3aa: CAILTYFPRTGKDEQFF; CDR3nt: TGTGCCATCTTGACCTACTTCCCCCGGACAGGGAAGGATGAGCAGTTCTTC
j_gene: TRBJ2-5; abundance: .; v_gene: TRBV11-2; d_gene: TRBD1; CDR3aa: CASSPDRGETQYF; CDR3nt: TGTGCCAGCAGCCCCGACAGGGGGGAGACCCAGTACTTC
j_gene: TRBJ1-1; abundance: .; v_gene: TRBV7-9; d_gene: .; CDR3aa: CASSSGGLKAFF; CDR3nt: TGTGCCAGCAGCTCTGGGGGACTCAAAGCTTTCTTT
j_gene: TRBJ2-1; abundance: .; v_gene: TRBV5-1; d_gene: .; CDR3aa: CASSLGGQPYNEQFF; CDR3nt: TGCGCCAGCAGCTTGGGAGGACAGCCGTACAATGAGCAGTTCTTC
j_gene: TRBJ2-2; abundance: .; v_gene: TRBV29-1; d_gene: .; CDR3aa: CSVVPGGTNTGELFF; CDR3nt: TGCAGCGTTGTTCCAGGGGGGACGAACACCGGGGAGCTGTTTTTT
j_gene: TRBJ1-2; abundance: few; v_gene: TRBV19; d_gene: .; CDR3aa: CASAGRFDGYTF; CDR3nt: TGTGCCAGTGCCGGCAGGTTCGATGGCTACACCTTC
j_gene: TRBJ1-1; abundance: .; v_gene: TRBV11-2; d_gene: .; CDR3aa: CASRAGVSSPEAFF; CDR3nt: TGTGCCAGCAGGGCGGGGGTTTCCTCTCCTGAAGCTTTCTTT
j_gene: TRBJ2-3; abundance: .; v_gene: TRBV6-4; d_gene: TRBD2; CDR3aa: CASSEAGGTDTQYF; CDR3nt: TGTGCCAGCAGTGAAGCGGGGGGCACAGATACGCAGTATTTT
j_gene: TRBJ1-2; abundance: .; v_gene: TRBV6-6; d_gene: .; CDR3aa: CASSLGQGGYGYTF; CDR3nt: TGTGCCAGCAGCCTCGGGCAGGGTGGATATGGCTACACCTTC
j_gene: TRBJ1-4; abundance: .; v_gene: TRBV7-8; d_gene: TRBD1; CDR3aa: CASSSDRVAEKLFF; CDR3nt: TGTGCCAGCAGCTCGGACAGGGTCGCGGAAAAACTGTTTTTT
j_gene: TRBJ2-7; abundance: few; v_gene: TRBV5-5; d_gene: TRBD2; CDR3aa: CASSLERDSYEQYF; CDR3nt: TGTGCCAGCAGCTTGGAGCGGGACTCCTACGAGCAGTACTTC
j_gene: TRBJ2-7; abundance: .; v_gene: TRBV28; d_gene: .; CDR3aa: CASSLPESRYEQYF; CDR3nt: TGTGCCAGCAGTTTACCCGAGAGTAGATACGAGCAGTACTTC
j_gene: TRBJ2-7; abundance: few; v_gene: TRBV5-1; d_gene: .; CDR3aa: CASSLGGGASSYEQYF; CDR3nt: TGCGCCAGCAGCTTGGGTGGAGGCGCCAGCTCCTACGAGCAGTACTTC
j_gene: TRBJ1-5; abundance: .; v_gene: TRBV28; d_gene: .; CDR3aa: CASTLGGGGPQHF; CDR3nt: TGTGCCAGCACACTGGGGGGGGGTGGGCCCCAGCATTTT
j_gene: TRBJ2-6; abundance: .; v_gene: TRBV7-9; d_gene: .; CDR3aa: CASRVEGRRAGANVLTF; CDR3nt: TGTGCCAGCAGAGTAGAGGGCAGGAGGGCTGGGGCCAACGTCCTGACTTTC
j_gene: TRBJ2-6; abundance: few; v_gene: TRBV4-1; d_gene: TRBD1; CDR3aa: CASSQETGAGANVLTF; CDR3nt: TGCGCCAGCAGCCAAGAAACAGGGGCTGGGGCCAACGTCCTGACTTTC
j_gene: TRBJ1-2; abundance: .; v_gene: TRBV2; d_gene: TRBD1; CDR3aa: CASSVGQGSGYGYTF; CDR3nt: TGTGCCAGCAGTGTAGGACAGGGGAGTGGCTATGGCTACACCTTC
j_gene: TRBJ2-3; abundance: .; v_gene: TRBV2; d_gene: .; CDR3aa: CASRDYYTQYF; CDR3nt: TGTGCCAGCAGGGACTACTATACGCAGTATTTT
j_gene: TRBJ2-1; abundance: .; v_gene: TRBV27; d_gene: .; CDR3aa: CASHSERRDEQFF; CDR3nt: TGTGCCAGCCATTCGGAGAGGCGGGATGAGCAGTTCTTC
j_gene: TRBJ1-2; abundance: .; v_gene: TRBV2; d_gene: .; CDR3aa: CASNRDYGYTF; CDR3nt: TGTGCCAGCAACAGGGACTATGGCTACACCTTC
j_gene: TRBJ1-3; abundance: .; v_gene: TRBV7-2; d_gene: TRBD1; CDR3aa: CASSVSTGAGNTIYF; CDR3nt: TGTGCCAGCAGCGTCTCGACAGGGGCTGGAAACACCATATATTTT
j_gene: TRBJ1-2; abundance: .; v_gene: TRBV10-3; d_gene: .; CDR3aa: CAISEYTRDGYTF; CDR3nt: TGTGCCATCAGTGAATACACCCGGGATGGCTACACCTTC
j_gene: TRBJ2-7; abundance: .; v_gene: TRBV11-2; d_gene: TRBD2; CDR3aa: CASSLGTRTYEQYF; CDR3nt: TGTGCCAGCAGCTTAGGGACTAGAACCTACGAGCAGTACTTC
j_gene: TRBJ2-2; abundance: .; v_gene: TRBV5-4; d_gene: .; CDR3aa: CASSSSGLSTGELFF; CDR3nt: TGTGCCAGCAGCTCCTCGGGACTTAGCACCGGGGAGCTGTTTTTT
j_gene: TRBJ1-1; abundance: .; v_gene: TRBV28; d_gene: .; CDR3aa: CASSFYGMSVRTEAFF; CDR3nt: TGTGCCAGCAGTTTTTATGGTATGAGTGTTCGGACTGAAGCTTTCTTT
j_gene: TRBJ2-7; abundance: few; v_gene: TRBV30; d_gene: TRBD1; CDR3aa: CAWSQDRVSYEQYF; CDR3nt: TGTGCCTGGAGCCAAGACAGGGTCTCCTACGAGCAGTACTTC
j_gene: TRBJ2-7; abundance: few; v_gene: TRBV15; d_gene: .; CDR3aa: CATSISRDYEQYF; CDR3nt: TGTGCCACCAGCATCTCCCGGGACTACGAGCAGTACTTC